This T cell receptor beta chain was retrieved from a study of blood T cell repertoires in COVID-19. Across the study: Samples of COVID-19 (acute and convalescent) were obtained from the United States, Italy and Spain. The cDNA or gDNA used as material had been derived from T cells, B-cell-depleted T cells, or PBMCs.

In the authors' workflow: Estimates of nucleated cell counts were drawn from the amplification of reference gene primers. TCRdb's copy holds only in-frame clones and misses some; the assay was immunoSEQ multiplex PCR. The V and J calls and clone size are taken from that table; D and trimming were inferred from the DNA. This sample has 200,000 to 300,000 clones; 86% occur once, and the top ten carry approximately 2%. This clone was seen a single time. Trimming removed 3 bases at V and 0 bases at J, with 11 bases between. CDR1 PRHDT and CDR2 FYEKMQ come from the germline V gene (reference sequence). The CDR3 has 15 amino acids.

The rearrangement joins TRBV13 to TRBJ1-2; D is ambiguous. The clonotype comes from a man aged 25 to 40 with active or convalescent COVID-19. The specimen sequenced was peripheral blood. The CDR3 DNA sequence: TGTGCCAGCAGCTTTGGGGTGGGAGCTAACTATGGCTACACCTTC. It specifies CASSFGVGANYGYTF.